The sample holds many counts of the clone carrying this TCR beta chain. Its antigen is undetermined. Under the authors' procedure: Clinicopathological groups supplied CDR3 differences that were used to build a distant-metastasis classifier for papillary thyroid cancer. From the PCR reads, TCRdb re-called clones with MiXCR. The V and J calls and clone size come from TCRdb's table, not from the authors' own analysis. The table includes 13,000 to 15,000 clones, around 3.9% detected once. The data originate from a study of metastatic and nonmetastatic thyroid tumors. Study details: Repertoires from malignant and benign thyroid patients were compared across blood and tumor or nodule tissue.

No patient received treatment before thyroid surgery. Germline lookup yields CDR1 MNHEY and CDR2 SVGAGI. This CDR3 spans 15 amino acids. V lost 5 bases and J lost 1; bases outside the gene matches: 3. Whole-study findings and limits: Reports indicated that malignant thyroid tumors showed significantly higher TCR beta diversity than benign nodules did, in blood and tumor.

The source is a female donor with papillary thyroid cancer or a benign thyroid nodule (not recorded which). Some clones in this sample may be carry-over from other donors' samples. The gene calls are TRBV6-5 and TRBJ1-1; TRBD1 matches at 11 bases. The sample comprised tumor tissue. CDR3 nucleotide sequence: TGTGCCAGCAGTCGGACAGGGGGCGCGAACACTGAAGCTTTCTTT. Its translation is CASSRTGGANTEAFF.